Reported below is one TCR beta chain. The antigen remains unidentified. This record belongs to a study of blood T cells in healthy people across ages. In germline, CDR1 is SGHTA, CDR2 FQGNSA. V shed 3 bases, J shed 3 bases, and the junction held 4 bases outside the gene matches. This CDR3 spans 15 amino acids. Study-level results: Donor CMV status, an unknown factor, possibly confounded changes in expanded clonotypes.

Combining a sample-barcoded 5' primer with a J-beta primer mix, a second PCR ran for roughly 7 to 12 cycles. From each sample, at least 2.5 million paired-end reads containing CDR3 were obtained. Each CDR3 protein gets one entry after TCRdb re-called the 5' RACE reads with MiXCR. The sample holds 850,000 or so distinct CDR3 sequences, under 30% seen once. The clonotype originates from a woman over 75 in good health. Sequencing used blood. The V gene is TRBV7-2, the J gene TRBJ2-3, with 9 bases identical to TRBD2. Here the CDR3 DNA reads TGTGCCAGCAGCTTCGTTAGCGGGAGAACAGATACGCAGTATTTT. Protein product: CASSFVSGRTDTQYF. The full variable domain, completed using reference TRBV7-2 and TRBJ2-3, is GAGVSQSPSNKVTEKGKDVELRCDPISGHTALYWYRQSLGQGLEFLIYFQGNSAPDKSGLPSDRFSAERTGGSVSTLTIQRTQQEDSAVYLCASSFVSGRTDTQYFGPGTRLTVL.